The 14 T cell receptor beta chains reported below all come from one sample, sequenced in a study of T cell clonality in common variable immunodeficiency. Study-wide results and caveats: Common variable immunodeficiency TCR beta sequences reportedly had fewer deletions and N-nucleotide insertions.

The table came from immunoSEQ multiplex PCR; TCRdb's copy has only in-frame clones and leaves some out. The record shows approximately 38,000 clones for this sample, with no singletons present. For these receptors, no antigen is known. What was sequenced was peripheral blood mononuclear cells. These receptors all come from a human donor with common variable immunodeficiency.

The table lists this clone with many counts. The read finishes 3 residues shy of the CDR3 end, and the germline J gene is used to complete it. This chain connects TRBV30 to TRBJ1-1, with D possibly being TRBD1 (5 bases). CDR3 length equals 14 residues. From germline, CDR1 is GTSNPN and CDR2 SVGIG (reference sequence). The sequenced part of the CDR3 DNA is TGTGCCTGGAGTGTAACACTACTTGGGCAGGGT. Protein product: CAWSVTLLGQG. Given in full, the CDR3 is CAWSVTLLGQGAFF. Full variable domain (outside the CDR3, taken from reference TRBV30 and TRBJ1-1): SQTIHQWPATLVQPVGSPLSLECTVEGTSNPNLYWYRQAAGRGLQLLFYSVGIGQISSEVPQNLSASRPQDRQFILSSKKLLLSDSGFYLCAWSVTLLGQGAFFGQGTRLTVV.

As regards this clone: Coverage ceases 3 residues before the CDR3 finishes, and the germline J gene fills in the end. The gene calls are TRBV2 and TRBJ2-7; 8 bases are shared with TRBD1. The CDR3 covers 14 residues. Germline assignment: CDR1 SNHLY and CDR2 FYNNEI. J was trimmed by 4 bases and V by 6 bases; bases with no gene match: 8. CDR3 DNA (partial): TGTGCCAGCAGGCTACAGGGGGGCGCGTACGAG. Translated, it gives CASRLQGGAYE. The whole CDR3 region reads CASRLQGGAYEQYF.

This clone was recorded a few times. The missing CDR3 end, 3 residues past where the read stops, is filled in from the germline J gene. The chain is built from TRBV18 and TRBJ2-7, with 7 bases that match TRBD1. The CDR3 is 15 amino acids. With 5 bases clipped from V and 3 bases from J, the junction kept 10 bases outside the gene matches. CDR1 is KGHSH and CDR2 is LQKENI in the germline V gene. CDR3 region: CASSARMTGNYEQYF. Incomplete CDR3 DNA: TGTGCCAGCTCAGCCCGGATGACAGGGAACTACGAG.

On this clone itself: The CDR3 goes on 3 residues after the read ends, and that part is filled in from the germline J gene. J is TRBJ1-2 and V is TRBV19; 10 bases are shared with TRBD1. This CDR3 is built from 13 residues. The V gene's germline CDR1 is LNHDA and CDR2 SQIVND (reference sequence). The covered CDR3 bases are TGTGCCAGTAGTACGACAGGGGGCAGCGGC. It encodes CASSTTGGSG. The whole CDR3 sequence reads CASSTTGGSGYTF.

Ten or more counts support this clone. The covered CDR3 bases are TGCGCCAGCCAGCAAGCGGGGGACCAAGAGACC. Translation: CASQQAGDQET. The complete CDR3 reads CASQQAGDQETQYF. The V and J genes are TRBV5-1 and TRBJ2-5; 8 nucleotides line up with TRBD2. The read terminates 3 residues ahead of where the CDR3 ends, so the germline J gene completes it. From germline, CDR1 is SGHRS and CDR2 YFSETQ. V lost 7 bases and J lost 0; bases outside the gene matches: 5. The CDR3 covers 14 residues.

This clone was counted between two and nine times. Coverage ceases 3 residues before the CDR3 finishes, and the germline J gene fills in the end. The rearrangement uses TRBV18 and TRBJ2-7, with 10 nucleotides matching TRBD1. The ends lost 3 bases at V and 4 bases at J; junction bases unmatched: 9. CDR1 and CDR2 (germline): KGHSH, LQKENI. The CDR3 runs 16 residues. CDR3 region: CASSPGRWTGGYEQYF. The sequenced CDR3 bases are TGTGCCAGCTCACCCGGGAGGTGGACAGGGGGGTACGAG.

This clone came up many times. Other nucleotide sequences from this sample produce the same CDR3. CDR3 bases read: TGTGCCAGCAGTGAATCTAGCATTGAG. This encodes CASSESSIE. The whole CDR3 region reads CASSESSIEQFF. The chain recombines TRBV6-1 with TRBJ2-1, with TRBD2 as a possible D gene (5 bases). With the read ending 3 residues before the CDR3 end, the germline J gene is used to fill in that end. The CDR3 sequence is 12 residues long. Deletions cut 2 bases from V and 9 bases from J, with 8 bases between. Germline lookup yields CDR1 MNHNS and CDR2 SASEGT.

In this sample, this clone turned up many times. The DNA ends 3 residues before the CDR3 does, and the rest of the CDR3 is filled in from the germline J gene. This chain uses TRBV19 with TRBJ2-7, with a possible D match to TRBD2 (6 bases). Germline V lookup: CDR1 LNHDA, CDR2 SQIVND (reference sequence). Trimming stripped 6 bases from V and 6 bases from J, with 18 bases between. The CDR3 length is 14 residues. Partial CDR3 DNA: TGTGCCAGTAGACCCACCGGGACTTCAGGCGAG. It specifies CASRPTGTSGE. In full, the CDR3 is CASRPTGTSGEQYF. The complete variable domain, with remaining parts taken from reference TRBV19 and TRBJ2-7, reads DGGITQSPKYLFRKEGQNVTLSCEQNLNHDAMYWYRQDPGQGLRLIYYSQIVNDFQKGDIAEGYSVSREKKESFPLTVTSAQKNPTAFYLCASRPTGTSGEQYFGPGTRLTVT.

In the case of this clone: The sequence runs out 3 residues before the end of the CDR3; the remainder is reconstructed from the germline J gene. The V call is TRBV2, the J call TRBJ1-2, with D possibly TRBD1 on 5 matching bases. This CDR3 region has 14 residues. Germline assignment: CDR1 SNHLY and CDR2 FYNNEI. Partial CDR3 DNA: TGTGCCAGCAGTGTCACAGGCCTCGGGAGGGGC. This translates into CASSVTGLGRG. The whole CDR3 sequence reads CASSVTGLGRGYTF.

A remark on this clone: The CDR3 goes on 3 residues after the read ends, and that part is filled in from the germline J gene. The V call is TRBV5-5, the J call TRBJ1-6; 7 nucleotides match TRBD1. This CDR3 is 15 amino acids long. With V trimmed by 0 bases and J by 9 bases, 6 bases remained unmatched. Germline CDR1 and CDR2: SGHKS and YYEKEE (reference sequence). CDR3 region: CASSLVWQGGSPLHF. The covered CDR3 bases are TGTGCCAGCAGCTTGGTTTGGCAGGGGGGTTCACCC.

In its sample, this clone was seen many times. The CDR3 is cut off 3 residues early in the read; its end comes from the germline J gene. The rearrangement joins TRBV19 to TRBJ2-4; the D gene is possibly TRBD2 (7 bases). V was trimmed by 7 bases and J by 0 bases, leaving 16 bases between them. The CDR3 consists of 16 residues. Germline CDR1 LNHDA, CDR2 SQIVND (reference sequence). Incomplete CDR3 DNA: TGTGCCAGTATGGGGGGGGACATCTTAGCCAAAAACATT. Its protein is CASMGGDILAKNI. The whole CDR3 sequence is CASMGGDILAKNIQYF.

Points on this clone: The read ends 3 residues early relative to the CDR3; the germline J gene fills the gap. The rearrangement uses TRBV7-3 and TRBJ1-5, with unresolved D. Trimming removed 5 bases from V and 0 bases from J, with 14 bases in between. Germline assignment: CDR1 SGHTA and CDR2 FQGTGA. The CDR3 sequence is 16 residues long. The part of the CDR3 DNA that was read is TGTGCCAGCAGCGCTCCCGGGGATTATAGCAATCAGCCC. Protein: CASSAPGDYSNQP. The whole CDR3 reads CASSAPGDYSNQPQHF.

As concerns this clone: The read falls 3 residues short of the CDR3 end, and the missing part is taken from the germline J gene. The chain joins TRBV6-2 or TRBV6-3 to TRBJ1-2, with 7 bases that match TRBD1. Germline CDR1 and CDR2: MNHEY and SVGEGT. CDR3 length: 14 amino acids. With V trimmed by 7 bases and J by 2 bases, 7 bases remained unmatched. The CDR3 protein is CASTTGAANYGYTF. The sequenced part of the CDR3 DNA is TGTGCCAGCACCACAGGGGCCGCGAACTATGGC.

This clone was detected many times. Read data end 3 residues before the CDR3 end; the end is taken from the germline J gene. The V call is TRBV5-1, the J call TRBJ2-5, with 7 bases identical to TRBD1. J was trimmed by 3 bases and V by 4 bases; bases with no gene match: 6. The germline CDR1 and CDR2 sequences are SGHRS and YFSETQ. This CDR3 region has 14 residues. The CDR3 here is CASSRQGLEETQYF. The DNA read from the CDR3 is TGCGCCAGCAGCCGACAGGGTCTCGAAGAGACC.